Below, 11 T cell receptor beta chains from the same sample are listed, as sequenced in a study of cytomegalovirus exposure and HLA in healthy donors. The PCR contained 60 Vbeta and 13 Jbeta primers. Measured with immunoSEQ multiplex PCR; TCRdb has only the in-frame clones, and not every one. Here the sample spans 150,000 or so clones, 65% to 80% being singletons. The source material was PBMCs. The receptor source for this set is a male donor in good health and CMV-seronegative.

CDR3 in DNA: TGTGCCAGCAGCCCCTGGGGCAGGCCCTACGAGCAGTACTTC. Protein sequence: CASSPWGRPYEQYF. The chain links TRBV5-6 to TRBJ2-7, with a possible D match to TRBD1 (5 bases). The CDR3 totals 14 residues. Germline lookup yields CDR1 SGHDT and CDR2 YYEEEE. V was trimmed by 4 bases and J by 2 bases, leaving 13 bases between them.

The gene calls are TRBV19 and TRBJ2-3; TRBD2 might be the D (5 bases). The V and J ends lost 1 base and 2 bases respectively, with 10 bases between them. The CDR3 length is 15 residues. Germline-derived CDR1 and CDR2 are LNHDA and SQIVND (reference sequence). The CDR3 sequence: CASSIGDYLTDTQYF. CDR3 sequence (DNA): TGTGCCAGTAGTATAGGAGACTACCTCACAGATACGCAGTATTTT.

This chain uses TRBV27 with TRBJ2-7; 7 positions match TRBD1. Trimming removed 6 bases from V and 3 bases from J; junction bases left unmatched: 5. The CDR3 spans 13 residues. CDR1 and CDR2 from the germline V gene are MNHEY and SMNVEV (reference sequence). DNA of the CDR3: TGTGCCAGCAGCCCCGACAGGGACTACGAGCAGTACTTC. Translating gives CASSPDRDYEQYF.

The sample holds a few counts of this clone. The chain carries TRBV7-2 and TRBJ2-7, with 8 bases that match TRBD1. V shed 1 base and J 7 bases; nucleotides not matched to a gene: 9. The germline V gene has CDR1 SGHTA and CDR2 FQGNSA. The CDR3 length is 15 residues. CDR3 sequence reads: CASSLESGQGREQYF. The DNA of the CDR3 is TGTGCCAGCAGCTTAGAGAGCGGACAGGGCCGAGAGCAGTACTTC.

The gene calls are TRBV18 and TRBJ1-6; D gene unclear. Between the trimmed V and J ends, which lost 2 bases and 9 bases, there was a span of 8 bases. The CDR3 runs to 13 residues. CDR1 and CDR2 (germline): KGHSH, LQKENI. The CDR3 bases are TGTGCCAGCTCACCAGAACAGTCTTCACCCCTCCACTTT. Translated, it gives CASSPEQSSPLHF.

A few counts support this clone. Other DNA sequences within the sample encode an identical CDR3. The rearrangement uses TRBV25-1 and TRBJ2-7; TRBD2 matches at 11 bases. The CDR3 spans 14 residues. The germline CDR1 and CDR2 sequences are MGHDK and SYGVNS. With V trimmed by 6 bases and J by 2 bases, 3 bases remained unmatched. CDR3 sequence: CASSTSGGTYEQYF. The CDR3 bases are TGTGCCAGCAGCACTAGCGGGGGAACCTACGAGCAGTACTTC.

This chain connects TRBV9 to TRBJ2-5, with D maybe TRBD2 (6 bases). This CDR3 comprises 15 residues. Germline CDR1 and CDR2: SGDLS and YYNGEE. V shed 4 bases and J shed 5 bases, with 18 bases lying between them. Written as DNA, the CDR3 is TGTGCCAGCAGCCCCCACGGGGGAGTTGGTGAGACCCAGTACTTC. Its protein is CASSPHGGVGETQYF.

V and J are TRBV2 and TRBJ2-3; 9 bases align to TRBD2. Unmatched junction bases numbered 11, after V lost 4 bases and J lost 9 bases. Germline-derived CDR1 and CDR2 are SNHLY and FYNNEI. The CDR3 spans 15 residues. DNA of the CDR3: TGTGCCAGCAGTGTTAGCGGGGGTCAGAGAGGGACGCAGTATTTT. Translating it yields CASSVSGGQRGTQYF.

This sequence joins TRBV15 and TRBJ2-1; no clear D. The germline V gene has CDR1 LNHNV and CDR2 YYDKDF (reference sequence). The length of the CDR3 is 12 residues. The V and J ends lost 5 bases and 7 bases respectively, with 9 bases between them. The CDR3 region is CATSRSSNEQFF. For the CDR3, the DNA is TGTGCCACCAGCCGGTCGTCAAATGAGCAGTTCTTC. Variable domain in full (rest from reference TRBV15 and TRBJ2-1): DAMVIQNPRYQVTQFGKPVTLSCSQTLNHNVMYWYQQKSSQAPKLLFHYYDKDFNNEADTPDNFQSRRPNTSFCFLDIRSPGLGDTAMYLCATSRSSNEQFFGPGTRLTVL.

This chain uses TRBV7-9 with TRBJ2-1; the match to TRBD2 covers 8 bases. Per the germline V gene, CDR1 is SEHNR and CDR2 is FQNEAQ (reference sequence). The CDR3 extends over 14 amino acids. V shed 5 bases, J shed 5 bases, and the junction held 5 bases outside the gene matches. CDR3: CASSGSAGDNEQFF. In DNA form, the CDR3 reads TGTGCCAGCAGCGGGTCAGCGGGGGACAATGAGCAGTTCTTC.

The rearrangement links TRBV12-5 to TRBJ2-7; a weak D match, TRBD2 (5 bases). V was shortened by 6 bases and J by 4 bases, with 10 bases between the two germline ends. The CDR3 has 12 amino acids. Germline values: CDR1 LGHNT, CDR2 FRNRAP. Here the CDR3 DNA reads TGTGCTAGTGGGGTGAGGGTGTACGAGCAGTACTTC. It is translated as CASGVRVYEQYF.